The clone carrying this T cell receptor beta chain was seen a handful of times. Its antigen is unidentified. Germline loops: CDR1 SGHDT, CDR2 YYEEEE. J was trimmed by 3 bases and V by 3 bases; bases with no gene match: 12. The CDR3 contains 17 residues. The PCR contained 60 Vbeta and 13 Jbeta primers. Profiling relied on immunoSEQ multiplex PCR, and the TCRdb table lists in-frame clones only, not all of them. The data show hundreds of thousands of clones, approximately 83% seen once. The source of the sample is a study of cytomegalovirus exposure and HLA in healthy donors. Study findings and constraints: The Asian-associated ancestry cluster reportedly had fewer N-insertions than the 666-donor mean in a later analysis. In an earlier analysis, about 90% or about 30%: the productive usage of most TCR beta V segments. Cytomegalovirus status, reportedly, was diagnosed with high specificity and sensitivity by the classifier.

Sequenced sample: PBMCs. This chain joins TRBV5-6 and TRBJ2-7, with 10 bases lining up with TRBD2. This TCR was recovered from a boy between 2 and 10 years old in good health and CMV-seronegative. CDR3 amino acids: CASSSPLAGAGVYEQYF. CDR3 DNA sequence: TGTGCCAGCAGCTCGCCTCTAGCGGGAGCAGGGGTCTACGAGCAGTACTTC.